One sample yielded the 20 T cell receptor beta chains listed below, sequenced in a study of blood T cell repertoires in COVID-19. Method: immunoSEQ multiplex PCR; TCRdb's copy keeps in-frame clones and lacks some. The data hold 85,000 to 100,000 clones, with around 90% observed a single time. Sequencing was done on a sample of peripheral blood. The origin of the receptors is a man aged 50 to 60 with COVID-19, enrolled during active disease.

This chain connects TRBV19 to TRBJ1-2; 8 bases are shared with TRBD1. Losses at the gene ends were 5 bases for V and 8 bases for J; bases not matched to a gene: 10. Germline values: CDR1 LNHDA, CDR2 SQIVND (reference sequence). The CDR3 is made up of 14 amino acids. CDR3: CASSRPDREDGYTF. The CDR3 DNA is TGTGCCAGTAGTCGCCCGGACAGGGAAGACGGCTACACCTTC.

The CDR3 nucleotides are TGTGCCTTCGGACAAACGAACACTGAAGCTTTCTTT. This encodes CAFGQTNTEAFF. The chain has TRBV30 and TRBJ1-1, with TRBD1 as a possible D gene (5 bases). The CDR3 loop spans 12 amino acids. CDR1 and CDR2 from the germline V gene are GTSNPN and SVGIG (reference sequence). Trimming took 7 bases from V and 1 from J, leaving 10 bases between them.

The rearrangement uses TRBV5-3 and TRBJ2-7; no firm D call. TRBV5-3 is an open reading frame whose function is uncertain. Trimming removed 2 bases from V and 2 bases from J, with 5 bases in between. The CDR3 is 12 amino acids. CDR3 region: CARSFTPYEQYF. The CDR3 DNA reads as TGTGCCAGAAGCTTCACACCCTACGAGCAGTACTTC.

This clone was observed a single time. The chain combines TRBV6-5 with TRBJ2-1; D perhaps matches TRBD1 (6 bases). V shed 10 bases and J shed 4 bases, with 11 bases lying between them. CDR1 MNHEY and CDR2 SVGAGI come from the germline V gene. CDR3 length: 12 amino acids. The CDR3 DNA follows: TGTGCCACAGGGGTGCCATACAATGAGCAGTTCTTC. Residues: CATGVPYNEQFF.

This clone was recorded once. The chain uses TRBV7-2 and TRBJ2-1, with D hard to call. V gave up 6 bases and J gave up 0 bases, with 9 bases separating them. Germline loops: CDR1 SGHTA, CDR2 FQGNSA. This CDR3 comprises 14 residues. The CDR3 nucleotides are TGTGCCAGCAGGAGTAGAGACTCCTACAATGAGCAGTTCTTC. Residues: CASRSRDSYNEQFF.

This clone appeared a few times. The chain carries TRBV3-1 (or the pseudogene TRBV3-2) and TRBJ1-1; D possibly corresponds to TRBD1 (5 bases). The germline gives CDR1 LGHDT, CDR2 YNNKEL (reference sequence). The V end lost 4 bases, the J end lost 3 bases, and 15 bases lay between the germline ends. The CDR3 runs to 15 residues. In DNA, the CDR3 is TGTGCCAGCAGCCCGACCGGGGGGGGAGACACTGAAGCTTTCTTT. It yields the protein CASSPTGGGDTEAFF.

The chain has TRBV7-9 and TRBJ1-4; 8 nucleotides line up with TRBD1. CDR3 size: 14 residues. CDR1 SEHNR and CDR2 FQNEAQ come from the germline V gene (reference sequence). After removal of 5 bases from V and 8 bases from J, the junction contained 7 bases not matched to a gene. CDR3: CASSRDRGSEKLFF. For the CDR3, the DNA is TGTGCCAGCAGCCGCGACAGGGGTAGCGAAAAACTGTTTTTT.

This chain uses TRBV5-1 with TRBJ2-1, with TRBD2 matching 10 bases. J was trimmed by 5 bases and V by 4 bases; bases with no gene match: 15. Germline V lookup: CDR1 SGHRS, CDR2 YFSETQ. The CDR3 has 18 residues. The CDR3 region is CASSLEGLALQSNNEQFF. DNA of the CDR3: TGCGCCAGCAGCCTGGAGGGACTAGCGCTGCAATCTAACAATGAGCAGTTCTTC.

This chain links TRBV19 with TRBJ1-5, with 7 positions matching TRBD1. The V gene's germline CDR1 is LNHDA and CDR2 SQIVND (reference sequence). V trimming: 5 bases; J trimming: 13 bases; junction bases outside the gene matches: 8. The CDR3 has 12 residues. The CDR3 spells CASSGRDSPQHF. The CDR3 bases are TGTGCCAGTAGTGGAAGGGACAGTCCTCAGCATTTT.

The chain combines TRBV29-1 with TRBJ1-1, with unresolved D. The CDR3 loop spans 11 amino acids. Trimming left V 5 bases short and J 8 bases short, with 12 bases between. CDR1 is SQVTM, CDR2 ANQGSEA, per germline. This CDR3 is CSVSEAGEAFF. In DNA, the CDR3 is TGCAGCGTTTCGGAGGCGGGGGAAGCTTTCTTT.

The chain uses TRBV28 and TRBJ1-2, with D perhaps matching TRBD1 (6 bases). This CDR3 region has 14 residues. The V and J ends lost 6 bases and 4 bases respectively, with 15 bases between them. The germline gives CDR1 MDHEN, CDR2 SYDVKM. The CDR3 sequence: CASRGHYWAYGYTF. CDR3 coding DNA: TGTGCCAGCAGGGGACATTATTGGGCCTATGGCTACACCTTC.

The V and J genes are TRBV19 and TRBJ1-6; 9 nucleotides line up with TRBD1. The V and J ends lost 2 bases and 10 bases, in that order; junction bases with no gene match: 6. The CDR3 has 15 residues. Germline-derived CDR1 and CDR2 are LNHDA and SQIVND (reference sequence). The CDR3 nucleotides are TGTGCCAGTAGTATAACCGGGACAGGGCCCTCACCCCTCCACTTT. This codes for CASSITGTGPSPLHF.

A word on this clone: Other DNA sequences from this sample encode an identical CDR3 as well. The V call is TRBV5-1, the J call TRBJ1-2, with 7 bases that match TRBD1. CDR1 is SGHRS, CDR2 YFSETQ, per germline. The CDR3 is made up of 14 amino acids. V lost 0 bases, J lost 5 bases, and 4 bases stayed unmatched. CDR3 sequence (DNA): TGCGCCAGCAGCTTGGAGGCAGGGGGGTATGGCTACACCTTC. This codes for CASSLEAGGYGYTF.

The rearrangement links TRBV4-3 to TRBJ2-1; D gene uncertain. The germline V gene has CDR1 LGHNA and CDR2 YSLEER. Trimming left V 2 bases short and J 10 bases short, with 15 bases between. This CDR3 is 14 amino acids long. CDR3 bases: TGCGCCAGCAGCCAACGCTTCGACTCCGGGGAGCAGTTCTTC. It encodes CASSQRFDSGEQFF.

The rearrangement links TRBV5-1 to TRBJ2-7, with 8 bases identical to TRBD1. CDR1 SGHRS and CDR2 YFSETQ come from the germline V gene. This CDR3 comprises 16 residues. With V trimmed by 0 bases and J by 2 bases, 7 bases remained unmatched. The CDR3 region is CASSLASSGGPYEQYF. In nucleotides, the CDR3 is TGCGCCAGCAGCTTGGCCTCGTCAGGGGGCCCCTACGAGCAGTACTTC.

On this clone itself: One end of the junction is discordant with germline, which a read error may explain. The rearrangement joins TRBV7-7 to TRBJ2-5, with 11 bases fitting TRBD2. The CDR3 extends over 18 amino acids. Germline assignment: CDR1 SSHAT and CDR2 FNYEAQ (reference sequence). The CDR3 sequence: CASSLGWLAGGRMETQYF. CDR3 nucleotides: TGTGCTAGCAGCTTAGGTTGGCTAGCGGGGGGCCGGATGGAGACCCAGTACTTC.

This chain links TRBV7-3 with TRBJ1-1; 11 bases map to TRBD1. J lost 6 bases, V lost 5 bases, and 5 bases had no gene match. Germline V lookup: CDR1 SGHTA, CDR2 FQGTGA. The CDR3 consists of 14 residues. The CDR3 DNA reads as TGTGCCAGCAGCCCCGGGACAGGGGGATCTGAAGCTTTCTTT. Protein: CASSPGTGGSEAFF.

The V gene is TRBV3-1 (or the pseudogene TRBV3-2), the J gene TRBJ1-6; 7 nucleotides agree with TRBD1. The J segment lost 14 bases and the V segment lost 4 bases, leaving 20 bases of the junction unmatched. CDR3 size: 17 residues. From germline, CDR1 is LGHDT and CDR2 YNNKEL (reference sequence). CDR3 protein: CASSLRVTGPGSGSLHF. The CDR3 coding sequence is TGTGCCAGCAGCCTAAGGGTGACAGGGCCCGGCAGTGGGTCCCTCCACTTT.

The chain couples TRBV5-4 to TRBJ2-7; 7 bases line up with TRBD2. The CDR3 has 15 residues. Germline-derived CDR1 and CDR2 are SGHNT and YYREEE (reference sequence). With V trimmed by 0 bases and J by 3 bases, 6 bases remained unmatched. In DNA form, the CDR3 reads TGTGCCAGCAGCTTGGCCACGGGGGGTCACTACGAGCAGTACTTC. Amino acids: CASSLATGGHYEQYF.

The rearrangement uses TRBV5-1 and TRBJ2-3; 7 bases fit TRBD2. CDR3 size: 12 residues. Germline V gene lookup returns CDR1 SGHRS and CDR2 YFSETQ. After removal of 4 bases from V and 6 bases from J, the junction contained 2 bases not matched to a gene. The CDR3 is CASSTGGDTQYF. DNA of the CDR3: TGCGCCAGCAGCACCGGGGGGGATACGCAGTATTTT.